This TCR beta chain was captured in a study of blood T cell dynamics during melanoma immunotherapy. Time point denoted: pre-treatment baseline. Disease control meant complete response, partial response or stable disease at 12 weeks. No patient had earlier systemic cancer treatment, concurrent immunosuppressants, or another active cancer. Each bulk PBMC sample had approximately 350 ng DNA loaded. TCRdb keeps only in-frame clones here, not all; method: immunoSEQ multiplex PCR. Here the sample spans over 14,000 clones, more than 70% being singletons. The V end was cut by 4 bases, the J end by 10 bases, with 20 bases between. From germline, CDR1 is SGHRS and CDR2 YFSETQ. The CDR3 loop spans 15 amino acids.

The receptor's source is a human donor with melanoma. The sample here was blood, taken from a patient treated with checkpoint blockade. The chain uses TRBV5-1 and TRBJ1-4; weak D call: TRBD1 (5 bases). The CDR3 sequence: CASSPLGGFDGKLFF. The CDR3 region has the DNA TGCGCCAGCAGCCCCCTGGGGGGATTCGACGGAAAACTGTTTTTT.